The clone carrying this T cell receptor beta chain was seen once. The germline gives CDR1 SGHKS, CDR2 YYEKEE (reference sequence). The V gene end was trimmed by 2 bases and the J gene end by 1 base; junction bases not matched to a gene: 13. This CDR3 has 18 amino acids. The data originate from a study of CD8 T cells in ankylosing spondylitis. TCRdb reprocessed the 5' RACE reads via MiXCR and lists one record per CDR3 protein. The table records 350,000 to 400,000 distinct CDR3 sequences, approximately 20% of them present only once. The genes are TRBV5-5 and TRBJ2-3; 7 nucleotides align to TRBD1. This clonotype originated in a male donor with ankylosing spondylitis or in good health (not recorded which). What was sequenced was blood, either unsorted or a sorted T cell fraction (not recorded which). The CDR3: CASSFHLTDRVGTDTQYF. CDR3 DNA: TGTGCCAGCAGCTTCCACCTAACCGACAGGGTCGGCACAGATACGCAGTATTTT.